A selection of T cell receptor beta chains follows, all from one sample in a study of relationships among human T cell subsets. TCRdb recomputed calls from the multiplex PCR reads with MiXCR, one row per CDR3 protein. The table includes about 15,000 distinct CDR3 sequences, less than 70% detected once. Sequencing was carried out using total T cells sorted from blood. The receptors originated from a man in his forties or fifties in good health. Both conserved end residues are part of each CDR3. Fields, in order: V gene, D gene, clone size, J gene, CDR3 protein, CDR3 DNA. The D gene is left open where the match is weak. Size is stated for part of the rows, as once, few or many counts, or as a class when the clone is expanded.

TRBV11-2	NA	NA	TRBJ2-7	CASSLNSYEQYF	TGTGCCAGCAGCTTAAATAGCTACGAGCAGTACTTC
TRBV28	NA	few	TRBJ2-7	CASSQSSYEQYF	TGTGCCAGCAGCCAGAGCTCCTACGAGCAGTACTTC
TRBV2	TRBD2	NA	TRBJ2-1	CASSLAGSYNEQFF	TGTGCCAGCAGTCTAGCGGGGTCCTACAATGAGCAGTTCTTC
TRBV29-1	NA	NA	TRBJ2-6	CSVEEGGASGANVLTF	TGCAGCGTTGAAGAAGGAGGCGCCTCTGGGGCCAACGTCCTGACTTTC
TRBV5-1	NA	few	TRBJ1-5	CASSSDSNQPQHF	TGCGCCAGCAGCTCGGATAGCAATCAGCCCCAGCATTTT
TRBV7-8	NA	NA	TRBJ1-4	CASSSLDRSRYPYEKLFF	TGTGCCAGCAGCTCCCTAGACAGGAGCCGGTACCCTTATGAAAAACTGTTTTTT
TRBV20-1	NA	few	TRBJ2-3	CSARDMAHHTDTQYF	TGCAGTGCTAGAGATATGGCTCACCACACAGATACGCAGTATTTT
TRBV7-9	NA	NA	TRBJ2-3	CAGRRDGPLDTQYF	TGTGCCGGACGCCGGGACGGACCTCTGGATACGCAGTATTTT
TRBV11-2	TRBD2	NA	TRBJ2-3	CASSSGTRGTDTQYF	TGTGCCAGCAGCTCCGGGACTAGGGGCACAGATACGCAGTATTTT
TRBV10-3	NA	NA	TRBJ2-1	CAISGVGDSYNEQFF	TGTGCCATCAGTGGAGTTGGCGACTCCTACAATGAGCAGTTCTTC
TRBV28	TRBD2	NA	TRBJ2-3	CASRAGLGTDTQYF	TGTGCCAGCAGGGCCGGACTAGGGACAGATACGCAGTATTTT
TRBV6-1	NA	few	TRBJ1-2	CASSVSGTLPAYGYTF	TGTGCCAGCAGTGTTTCCGGGACACTCCCCGCCTATGGCTACACCTTC
TRBV11-2	NA	NA	TRBJ1-1	CASRFIAMNTEAFF	TGTGCCAGCAGATTTATCGCTATGAACACTGAAGCTTTCTTT
TRBV6-5	NA	NA	TRBJ1-3	CASSLGDTGYSGNTIYF	TGTGCCAGCAGTTTGGGAGACACCGGTTACTCTGGAAACACCATATATTTT
TRBV23-1	TRBD1	NA	TRBJ1-1	CASSQNDRDGWTEAFF	TGCGCCAGCAGTCAAAATGACAGGGACGGATGGACTGAAGCTTTCTTT
TRBV11-2	NA	few	TRBJ2-3	CASNLGGTDTQYF	TGTGCCAGCAACCTAGGGGGCACAGATACGCAGTATTTT
TRBV11-3	NA	NA	TRBJ2-7	CASSHGRGEQYF	TGTGCCAGCAGCCACGGTCGGGGCGAGCAGTACTTC
TRBV5-1	NA	once	TRBJ2-1	CASSPLGQSSYNEQFF	TGCGCCAGCAGCCCCCTGGGGCAGAGCTCCTACAATGAGCAGTTCTTC
TRBV10-3	NA	NA	TRBJ2-5	CASSSPTGQETQYF	TGTGCCAGCAGTTCCCCGACAGGACAAGAGACCCAGTACTTC
TRBV11-2	TRBD1	NA	TRBJ2-7	CASSLLRRDRDYEQYF	TGTGCCAGCAGCTTACTCCGCCGGGACAGGGACTACGAGCAGTACTTC
TRBV14	NA	few	TRBJ2-3	CASSQDLGRSTDTQYF	TGTGCCAGCAGCCAAGATCTAGGTCGCAGCACAGATACGCAGTATTTT
TRBV28	NA	NA	TRBJ1-1	CASSWLTEAFF	TGTGCCAGCAGTTGGTTAACTGAAGCTTTCTTT
TRBV10-2	TRBD2	NA	TRBJ2-5	CASSDPVRTSGGPFSHRAQETQYF	TGCGCCAGCAGTGACCCAGTAAGGACTAGCGGGGGGCCGTTCTCGCACCGAGCACAAGAGACCCAGTACTTC
TRBV2	TRBD2	NA	TRBJ2-7	CASSGEAGGDEQYF	TGTGCCAGCAGTGGGGAAGCGGGAGGAGATGAGCAGTACTTC
TRBV5-1	NA	few	TRBJ1-4	CASSLAGFSANEKLFF	TGCGCCAGCAGCTTGGCCGGGTTCAGCGCTAATGAAAAACTGTTTTTT
TRBV13	TRBD2	once	TRBJ2-2	CASSFGTTNTGELFF	TGTGCCAGCAGCTTCGGGACTACAAACACCGGGGAGCTGTTTTTT
TRBV14	TRBD1	NA	TRBJ2-7	CASSPRQGAYEQYF	TGTGCCAGCAGCCCCCGACAGGGAGCCTACGAGCAGTACTTC
TRBV2	TRBD2	few	TRBJ2-3	CASSRTSARDTQYF	TGTGCCAGCAGTCGGACTAGCGCCCGAGATACGCAGTATTTT
TRBV11-2	NA	NA	TRBJ2-3	CASGFEGLGTDTQYF	TGTGCCAGCGGGTTCGAGGGTCTCGGCACAGATACGCAGTATTTT
TRBV19	TRBD1	NA	TRBJ2-1	CASSYRGLNYNEQFF	TGTGCCAGTAGTTACAGGGGGCTAAACTACAATGAGCAGTTCTTC
TRBV18	TRBD1	few	TRBJ2-3	CASSPGTGGKDTQYF	TGTGCCAGCTCACCAGGGACAGGGGGCAAAGATACGCAGTATTTT
TRBV11-2	TRBD2	NA	TRBJ2-7	CASSWGLAGRPSYEQYF	TGTGCCAGCAGCTGGGGACTAGCCGGTCGGCCTTCCTACGAGCAGTACTTC
TRBV11-2	NA	NA	TRBJ2-7	CASSRLEKSSYEQYF	TGTGCCAGCAGCCGCCTAGAAAAGAGCTCCTACGAGCAGTACTTC
TRBV27	NA	NA	TRBJ2-7	CASSLSGTSYEQYF	TGTGCCAGCAGTTTATCGGGGACATCCTACGAGCAGTACTTC
TRBV20-1	NA	NA	TRBJ2-3	CSAGGRLGKGSTDTQYF	TGCAGTGCTGGGGGCCGACTAGGTAAAGGGTCCACAGATACGCAGTATTTT
TRBV11-2	NA	NA	TRBJ2-3	CASSSITDTQYF	TGTGCCAGCAGCTCGATTACAGATACGCAGTATTTT
TRBV5-1	TRBD1	few	TRBJ2-5	CASSPTGGSLETQYF	TGCGCCAGCAGTCCGACAGGGGGCAGTTTGGAGACCCAGTACTTC
TRBV16	NA	NA	TRBJ2-3	CASSQVLFHIYGTDTQYF	TGTGCCAGCAGCCAGGTATTGTTCCACATCTATGGCACAGATACGCAGTATTTT
TRBV12-3/TRBV12-4	NA	few	TRBJ1-5	CASSLGGYNQPQHF	TGTGCCAGCAGTTTAGGCGGATACAATCAGCCCCAGCATTTT
TRBV14	TRBD2	NA	TRBJ2-1	CASSPGGFNEQFF	TGTGCCAGCAGCCCGGGAGGATTCAATGAGCAGTTCTTC
TRBV7-9	NA	NA	TRBJ2-3	CASSPTGSGPDTQYF	TGTGCCAGCAGCCCCACAGGGTCGGGGCCAGATACGCAGTATTTT
TRBV28	NA	NA	TRBJ1-1	CASSANSEKAFF	TGTGCCAGCAGTGCAAACAGCGAAAAAGCTTTCTTT
TRBV5-1	NA	NA	TRBJ2-5	CASSLDTGRQETQYF	TGCGCCAGCAGCTTGGACACGGGCCGTCAAGAGACCCAGTACTTC
TRBV5-1	TRBD2	NA	TRBJ2-5	CASSRTRTSLETQYF	TGCGCCAGCAGCCGGACCCGGACTAGCTTGGAGACCCAGTACTTC
TRBV5-1	NA	few	TRBJ2-5	CASSLAGVMGETQYF	TGCGCCAGCAGCTTGGCTGGGGTAATGGGAGAGACCCAGTACTTC
TRBV14	NA	NA	TRBJ2-7	CASSPNRSYGNHEQYF	TGTGCCAGCAGCCCCAACCGATCCTACGGGAACCACGAGCAGTACTTC
TRBV7-9	TRBD2	few	TRBJ2-5	CASIGTSGRAVETQYF	TGTGCCAGCATCGGGACTAGCGGGAGGGCCGTAGAGACCCAGTACTTC
TRBV20-1	TRBD1	NA	TRBJ2-1	CSAPGQGPLNEQFF	TGCAGTGCCCCGGGACAGGGACCCCTCAATGAGCAGTTCTTC
TRBV7-8	NA	once	TRBJ1-2	CASSQGGSNYGYTF	TGTGCCAGCAGCCAAGGCGGCTCTAACTATGGCTACACCTTC
TRBV12-3/TRBV12-4	TRBD1	few	TRBJ2-1	CASSPRQGAFNEQFF	TGTGCCAGCAGTCCACGACAGGGGGCTTTCAATGAGCAGTTCTTC
TRBV5-1	TRBD1	NA	TRBJ1-1	CASSLEDRQNTEAFF	TGCGCCAGCAGCTTGGAGGACAGGCAGAACACTGAAGCTTTCTTT
TRBV4-1	NA	NA	TRBJ1-4	CASRSEDPKLFF	TGCGCCAGCAGATCGGAAGATCCTAAACTGTTTTTT
TRBV6-4	TRBD1	once	TRBJ2-1	CASSDWTGRSYNEQFF	TGTGCCAGCAGTGACTGGACAGGGCGCTCCTACAATGAGCAGTTCTTC
TRBV2	NA	few	TRBJ1-5	CASSLDGRNQPQHF	TGTGCCAGCAGTTTGGACGGCCGCAATCAGCCCCAGCATTTT
TRBV11-2	NA	NA	TRBJ2-5	CASSTGYQETQYF	TGTGCCAGCTCGACAGGTTACCAAGAGACCCAGTACTTC
TRBV6-6	TRBD1	NA	TRBJ2-7	CASRRDRERYEQYF	TGTGCCAGCAGACGGGACAGGGAAAGATACGAGCAGTACTTC
TRBV11-2	NA	once	TRBJ2-3	CASSRTAPDTQYF	TGTGCCAGCAGCCGGACTGCCCCAGATACGCAGTATTTT